These 25 T cell receptor beta chains originate from one sample sequenced in a study of blood T cell repertoires in COVID-19. TCRdb's table, derived via immunoSEQ multiplex PCR, lists solely in-frame clones and lacks some. The sample gives roughly 80,000 clones, 80% to 90% of which show up once; approximately 15% is in the top ten. The sequenced material came from peripheral blood. These receptors all come from a man older than 75 in a cohort sampled during active COVID-19.

The gene calls are TRBV4-2 and TRBJ1-5, with 9 bases fitting TRBD1. Germline trimming cut 0 bases from V and 7 bases from J; bases unmatched to any gene: 4. CDR1 LGHNA and CDR2 YNFKEQ come from the germline V gene. The length of the CDR3 is 15 residues. CDR3 bases: TGTGCCAGCAGCCAAGAGACAGGGGGTGGCCAGCCCCAGCATTTT. Translating gives CASSQETGGGQPQHF.

This chain connects TRBV11-2 to TRBJ1-6, with TRBD1 identical over 7 bases. Germline CDR1 SGHAT, CDR2 FQNNGV. V lost 1 base to trimming and J lost 10 bases; unmatched junction nucleotides: 1. This CDR3 region has 13 residues. Here the CDR3 DNA reads TGTGCCAGCAGCTTAGGGACAGGCTCACCCCTCCACTTT. This codes for CASSLGTGSPLHF.

J is TRBJ2-3 and V is TRBV19; TRBD2 matches at 15 bases. Trimming took 7 bases from V and 6 from J; bases not matched to a gene: 14. The CDR3 loop spans 18 amino acids. Germline CDR1 is LNHDA and CDR2 is SQIVND (reference sequence). The CDR3 DNA sequence: TGTGCCAGTACTCTACGGACTAGCGGGGGGGCGGCGGGCGATACGCAGTATTTT. Encoded protein: CASTLRTSGGAAGDTQYF.

The rearrangement links TRBV6-6 to TRBJ1-1; 7 bases agree with TRBD1. The CDR3 runs to 17 residues. Per the germline V gene, CDR1 is MNHNY and CDR2 is SVGAGI (reference sequence). Trimming at V came to 5 bases and at J to 0 bases, leaving 12 bases not matched to a gene. CDR3 in DNA: TGTGCCAGCAGTCGCCCCCCGGACAGGCCCATGAACACTGAAGCTTTCTTT. This codes for CASSRPPDRPMNTEAFF.

This chain joins TRBV24-1 and TRBJ1-3, with D possibly TRBD1 on 6 matching bases. This CDR3 region has 13 residues. Germline loops: CDR1 KGHDR, CDR2 SFDVKD. With 8 bases removed from V and 0 bases from J, the gap between germline ends came to 7 bases. The CDR3 sequence is CATTDSSGNTIYF. The CDR3 DNA reads TGTGCCACCACGGACAGCTCTGGAAACACCATATATTTT.

This chain joins TRBV3-1 (or the pseudogene TRBV3-2) and TRBJ1-3; D call uncertain. Germline V lookup: CDR1 LGHDT, CDR2 YNNKEL (reference sequence). This CDR3 has 14 residues. V was cut by 2 bases and J by 3 bases, with 8 bases left in between. CDR3 DNA: TGTGCCAGCAGCCAAACTCACAGTGGAAACACCATATATTTT. Protein product: CASSQTHSGNTIYF.

This chain uses TRBV28 with TRBJ2-3; a weak D match, TRBD2 (7 bases). The V end lost 6 bases, the J end lost 3 bases, and 13 bases lay between the germline ends. The CDR3 is made up of 14 amino acids. Per germline, CDR1 MDHEN and CDR2 SYDVKM. CDR3 sequence: CASSLGGRTDTQYF. CDR3 nucleotides: TGTGCCAGCAGCCTCGGGGGGCGAACAGATACGCAGTATTTT.

The chain carries TRBV2 and TRBJ1-2; D unresolved. There are 14 residues in the CDR3. V was cut by 6 bases and J by 0 bases, with 11 bases left in between. CDR1 and CDR2 (germline): SNHLY, FYNNEI. CDR3 sequence (DNA): TGTGCCAGCAGACGGGATCTTACTAACTATGGCTACACCTTC. It is translated as CASRRDLTNYGYTF.

The chain is built from TRBV6-6 and TRBJ2-2; D is possibly TRBD1 (7 bases). The CDR3 totals 12 residues. Germline assignment: CDR1 MNHNY and CDR2 SVGAGI (reference sequence). Trimming removed 7 bases from V and 7 bases from J, with 10 bases in between. CDR3 DNA: TGTGCCAGCACGGGGGACAGCGGGGAGCTGTTTTTT. Its translation: CASTGDSGELFF.

The rearrangement links TRBV6-1 to TRBJ2-6; 9 bases align to TRBD1. Looked up from germline, CDR1 is MNHNS and CDR2 is SASEGT. This CDR3 has 19 residues. After removal of 3 bases from V and 2 bases from J, the junction contained 11 bases not matched to a gene. CDR3 sequence reads: CASSDPGQGRWAGANVLTF. CDR3 bases: TGTGCCAGCAGTGACCCGGGACAGGGTCGATGGGCTGGGGCCAACGTCCTGACTTTC.

This chain links TRBV20-1 with TRBJ1-2; possible D gene TRBD1, 5 bases. Deletions cut 3 bases from V and 2 bases from J, with 19 bases between. The CDR3 runs 16 residues. Per germline, CDR1 DFQATT and CDR2 SNEGSKA (reference sequence). CDR3 amino acids: CSASGARHKSNYGYTF. The CDR3 nucleotides read TGCAGTGCTAGTGGGGCCCGTCATAAATCCAACTATGGCTACACCTTC.

This chain links TRBV6-6 with TRBJ2-6; D remains ambiguous. V lost 2 bases and J lost 4, with 12 bases in between. This CDR3 has 16 amino acids. CDR1 MNHNY and CDR2 SVGAGI come from the germline V gene (reference sequence). The CDR3 spells CASSYRKTGGANVLTF. CDR3 DNA: TGTGCCAGCAGTTACAGAAAAACCGGGGGGGCCAACGTCCTGACTTTC.

The V and J genes are TRBV18 and TRBJ1-2; D ambiguous. This CDR3 contains 15 residues. From germline, CDR1 is KGHSH and CDR2 LQKENI. With 3 bases removed from V and 0 bases from J, the gap between germline ends came to 11 bases. DNA for the CDR3: TGTGCCAGCTCACCGGGAGGTGGGACTAACTATGGCTACACCTTC. Translated, it gives CASSPGGGTNYGYTF.

The chain is built from TRBV7-8 and TRBJ2-5; 7 bases line up with TRBD2. The germline CDR1 and CDR2 sequences are SGHVS and FQNEAQ. This CDR3 contains 13 residues. Germline trimming cut 2 bases from V and 3 bases from J; bases unmatched to any gene: 0. DNA of the CDR3: TGTGCCAGCAGCTTACGGGGGGAAGAGACCCAGTACTTC. This gives the protein CASSLRGEETQYF.

The chain couples TRBV5-1 to TRBJ2-5; perhaps TRBD1 as D (6 bases). Trimming pared 4 bases from V and 2 bases from J, leaving 18 bases between. Germline V gene sequence: CDR1 SGHRS, CDR2 YFSETQ. The CDR3 is 16 amino acids. CDR3 protein: CASSQKQGNIQETQYF. The CDR3 DNA follows: TGCGCCAGCAGCCAGAAACAGGGAAATATTCAAGAGACCCAGTACTTC.

This chain joins TRBV12-3 or TRBV12-4 and TRBJ1-1, with D maybe TRBD1 (5 bases). Trimming cost V 2 bases and J 6 bases, with 10 bases left between them. The CDR3 extends over 13 amino acids. For the CDR3, the DNA is TGTGCCAGCAGTTTATGGGGCGTCCCTGAAGCTTTCTTT. It translates to CASSLWGVPEAFF.

The chain couples TRBV18 to TRBJ1-1; D gene unclear. The CDR3 has 13 amino acids. Germline CDR1 KGHSH, CDR2 LQKENI. The ends were cut back, 3 bases at V and 4 bases at J, with 9 bases in the middle. In nucleotides, the CDR3 is TGTGCCAGCTCACCTAGTTCGGGCACTGAAGCTTTCTTT. Translating it yields CASSPSSGTEAFF.

The J gene is TRBJ2-1, the V gene TRBV6-4; D possibly corresponds to TRBD2 (5 bases). CDR3 length: 14 amino acids. The ends were cut back, 6 bases at V and 3 bases at J, with 12 bases in the middle. Germline assignment: CDR1 MRHNA and CDR2 SNTAGT. CDR3 nucleotides: TGTGCCAGCAGCCCGGGTACTAGCTACAATGAGCAGTTCTTC. Translation: CASSPGTSYNEQFF.

This chain links TRBV28 with TRBJ1-5; D may be TRBD1 (5 bases). Trimming removed 4 bases from V and 0 bases from J, with 16 bases in between. Looked up from germline, CDR1 is MDHEN and CDR2 is SYDVKM. The CDR3 sequence is 17 residues long. CDR3: CASSSKAGGNSNQPQHF. The CDR3 coding sequence is TGTGCCAGCAGTTCGAAAGCGGGGGGTAATAGCAATCAGCCCCAGCATTTT.

The V gene is TRBV28, the J gene TRBJ2-7; D remains unclear. There are 13 residues in the CDR3. Looked up from germline, CDR1 is MDHEN and CDR2 is SYDVKM. V shed 2 bases and J shed 0 bases, with 5 bases lying between them. This CDR3 is CASSLTDSYEQYF. CDR3 coding DNA: TGTGCCAGCAGTTTAACTGACTCCTACGAGCAGTACTTC. Supplemented by reference TRBV28 and TRBJ2-7, the full variable domain reads DVKVTQSSRYLVKRTGEKVFLECVQDMDHENMFWYRQDPGLGLRLIYFSYDVKMKEKGDIPEGYSVSREKKERFSLILESASTNQTSMYLCASSLTDSYEQYFGPGTRLTVT.

A remark on this clone: The same CDR3 can be traced to other DNA sequences in this sample. This chain connects TRBV5-1 to TRBJ1-1; D call uncertain. Between the trimmed V and J ends, which lost 0 bases and 1 base, there was a span of 4 bases. Per germline, CDR1 SGHRS and CDR2 YFSETQ. This CDR3 comprises 13 residues. CDR3 in amino acids: CASSLAGNTEAFF. DNA of the CDR3: TGCGCCAGCAGCTTGGCAGGGAACACTGAAGCTTTCTTT.

The chain combines TRBV3-1 (or the pseudogene TRBV3-2) with TRBJ2-3; 7 positions match TRBD1. The germline CDR1 and CDR2 sequences are LGHDT and YNNKEL (reference sequence). This CDR3 is 14 amino acids long. The V and J ends lost 4 bases and 2 bases, in that order; junction bases with no gene match: 3. The CDR3 loop reads CASSRQGSTDTQYF. In DNA, the CDR3 is TGTGCCAGCAGCCGACAGGGATCCACAGATACGCAGTATTTT.

This rearrangement joins TRBV7-9 to TRBJ1-4, with a possible D match to TRBD1 (5 bases). V lost 5 bases and J 0 bases, leaving 13 bases between the germline ends. The CDR3 is 16 residues long. Germline CDR1 and CDR2: SEHNR and FQNEAQ (reference sequence). CDR3 in DNA: TGTGCCAGCAGCAGACGGACACCATCAACTAATGAAAAACTGTTTTTT. Amino acid sequence: CASSRRTPSTNEKLFF. The variable domain in full, with the rest retrieved from reference TRBV7-9 and TRBJ1-4, is DTGVSQNPRHKITKRGQNVTFRCDPISEHNRLYWYRQTLGQGPEFLTYFQNEAQLEKSRLLSDRFSAERPKGSFSTLEIQRTEQGDSAMYLCASSRRTPSTNEKLFFGSGTQLSVL.

This clone has only one observation. CDR3 in DNA: TGTGCCAGCAGTTTCGGAGATCAGCCCCAGCATTTT. Protein: CASSFGDQPQHF. The rearrangement joins TRBV12-3 or TRBV12-4 to TRBJ1-5; D is undetermined. V dropped 3 bases and J dropped 5 bases, with 5 bases sitting between them. The length of the CDR3 is 12 residues.

The chain carries TRBV7-2 and TRBJ1-3; D not certain. This CDR3 contains 16 residues. V lost 0 bases and J lost 0, with 9 bases in between. CDR1 SGHTA and CDR2 FQGNSA come from the germline V gene. This CDR3 is CASSLARGSSGNTIYF. The CDR3 DNA reads TGTGCCAGCAGCTTAGCTCGGGGTAGCTCTGGAAACACCATATATTTT.